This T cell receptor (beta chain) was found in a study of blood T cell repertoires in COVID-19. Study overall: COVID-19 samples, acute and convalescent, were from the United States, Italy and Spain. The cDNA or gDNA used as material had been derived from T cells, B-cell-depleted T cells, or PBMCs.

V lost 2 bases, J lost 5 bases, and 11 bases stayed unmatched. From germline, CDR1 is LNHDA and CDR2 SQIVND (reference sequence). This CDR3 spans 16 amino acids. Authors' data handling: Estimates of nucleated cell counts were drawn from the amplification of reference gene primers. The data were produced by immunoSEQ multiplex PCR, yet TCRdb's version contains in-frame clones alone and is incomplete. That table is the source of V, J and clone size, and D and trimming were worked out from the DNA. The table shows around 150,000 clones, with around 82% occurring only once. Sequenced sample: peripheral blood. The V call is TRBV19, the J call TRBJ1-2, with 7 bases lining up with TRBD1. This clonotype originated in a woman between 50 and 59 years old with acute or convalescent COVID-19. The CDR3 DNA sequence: TGTGCCAGTAGTATAAGCAGGGGGAACGTTGAATATGGCTACACCTTC. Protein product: CASSISRGNVEYGYTF.